One sample yielded the 22 T cell receptor beta chains listed below, sequenced in a study of PD-1 blockade in classical Hodgkin lymphoma (dated by TCRdb to about 2020). Library prep was done by the immunoSEQ multiplex PCR assay. The table was pulled from immuneACCESS by TCRdb, which kept in-frame rearrangements only. Such tables lose some clones; where checked, under half of the loss comes from unresolved V genes, and the rest has no known cause. The sample table contains over 60,000 clones; only one count was recorded for around 90% of them. The ten most abundant clones make up approximately 8% of the sample. The sample's time point, from its label and the paper: cycle 4 day 1 (C4D1), after 6 weeks of nivolumab. All trial patients had relapsed after autologous stem cell transplantation, with cohorts A, B and C differing in prior brentuximab vedotin exposure. This specimen was peripheral blood mononuclear cells (PBMCs), taken before the fourth cycle of nivolumab. The receptors stem from a human donor with classical Hodgkin lymphoma.

The chain links TRBV5-1 to TRBJ2-7, with D tentatively TRBD2 (5 bases). The CDR3 is 15 amino acids. Trimming pared 0 bases from V and 0 bases from J, leaving 10 bases between. Germline-derived CDR1 and CDR2 are SGHRS and YFSETQ. In DNA, the CDR3 is TGCGCCAGCAGCTTGGGGCAGACTACCTCCTACGAGCAGTACTTC. Its protein product is CASSLGQTTSYEQYF. The full variable domain, completed using reference TRBV5-1 and TRBJ2-7, is KAGVTQTPRYLIKTRGQQVTLSCSPISGHRSVSWYQQTPGQGLQFLFEYFSETQRNKGNFPGRFSGRQFSNSRSEMNVSTLELGDSALYLCASSLGQTTSYEQYFGPGTRLTVT.

This chain links TRBV4-1 with TRBJ2-7; a possible D gene is TRBD1 (6 bases). The CDR3 is 15 residues long. Germline CDR1 and CDR2: MGHRA and YSYEKL. Trimming pared 0 bases from V and 2 bases from J, leaving 11 bases between. The CDR3 reads CASSQEQGTPYEQYF. The CDR3, as DNA: TGCGCCAGCAGCCAAGAACAGGGAACCCCCTACGAGCAGTACTTC.

The chain couples TRBV7-3 to TRBJ2-2; 7 nucleotides line up with TRBD2. Trimming cost V 2 bases and J 5 bases; bases outside gene matches: 8. This CDR3 contains 16 residues. Germline values: CDR1 SGHTA, CDR2 FQGTGA. CDR3 sequence reads: CASSLSPAGVTGELFF. DNA for the CDR3: TGTGCCAGCAGCTTATCGCCCGCGGGAGTGACCGGGGAGCTGTTTTTT.

In this sample, this clone turned up once. The J gene is TRBJ2-5, the V gene TRBV12-2; the table calls TRBD2, which could not be checked here. TRBV12-2 is a listed pseudogene. The CDR3 length is 17 residues. CDR3 sequence (DNA): TGTGCAAGTCGCTTAGAATGGAGCGGGAGGGAACAAGAGACCCAGTACTTC. It translates to CASRLEWSGREQETQYF.

The chain carries TRBV11-2 and TRBJ1-1; D not certain. Germline values: CDR1 SGHAT, CDR2 FQNNGV. The V gene lost 5 bases and the J gene lost 1 base, with 8 bases spanning the gap. This CDR3 has 13 amino acids. The CDR3 coding sequence is TGTGCCAGCAGCACGGATCGGAACACTGAAGCTTTCTTT. Encoded protein: CASSTDRNTEAFF.

This clone has just one count. The chain uses TRBV28 and TRBJ1-3, with a possible D match to TRBD1 (5 bases). V was cut by 2 bases and J by 0 bases, with 14 bases left in between. There are 17 residues in the CDR3. Germline V lookup: CDR1 MDHEN, CDR2 SYDVKM. The CDR3 region is CASSLGAEPISGNTIYF. The CDR3 bases are TGTGCCAGCAGTTTAGGGGCAGAGCCCATCTCTGGAAACACCATATATTTT.

This chain uses TRBV5-1 with TRBJ1-2; no clear D gene. Trimming pared 0 bases from V and 0 bases from J, leaving 3 bases between. Germline CDR1 SGHRS, CDR2 YFSETQ. This CDR3 is 13 amino acids long. The CDR3 coding sequence is TGCGCCAGCAGCTTGGGCGCTAACTATGGCTACACCTTC. Its protein is CASSLGANYGYTF.

The chain joins TRBV14 to TRBJ2-1; 9 bases line up with TRBD2. Germline V CDR1 and CDR2: SGHDN, FVKESK. The CDR3 totals 15 residues. J gave up 9 bases and V 4 bases, and 10 bases lay outside the gene matches. CDR3 nucleotide sequence: TGTGCCAGCAGCCCCGGACTAGCGACCCCTATTGAGCAGTTCTTC. This translates into CASSPGLATPIEQFF.

V is TRBV7-9 and J is TRBJ2-3; D is undetermined. V was shortened by 1 base and J by 2 bases, with 10 bases between the two germline ends. Germline V CDR1 and CDR2: SEHNR, FQNEAQ (reference sequence). The CDR3 runs 15 residues. CDR3 loop: CASSLGANPTDTQYF. The CDR3 DNA reads TGTGCCAGCAGCTTAGGGGCTAATCCCACAGATACGCAGTATTTT.

The gene calls are TRBV28 and TRBJ1-6, with TRBD1 identical over 10 bases. V shed 4 bases, J shed 13 bases, and the junction held 16 bases outside the gene matches. This CDR3 is built from 17 residues. Germline-derived CDR1 and CDR2 are MDHEN and SYDVKM. The CDR3 loop reads CASSSPYSGTGEIPLHF. The CDR3 coding sequence is TGTGCCAGCAGTTCGCCTTACTCCGGGACAGGGGAGATCCCCCTCCACTTT.

The V and J genes are TRBV27 and TRBJ2-1, with TRBD2 as a possible D gene (5 bases). The CDR3 spans 15 residues. Trimming took 4 bases from V and 4 from J, leaving 14 bases between them. Germline CDR1 and CDR2: MNHEY and SMNVEV (reference sequence). CDR3 residues: CASSSRGTDYNEQFF. The DNA of the CDR3 is TGTGCCAGCAGTTCTCGGGGAACTGATTACAATGAGCAGTTCTTC.

The V and J genes are TRBV5-8 and TRBJ1-1; TRBD1 is a possible D gene (5 bases). Trimming took 2 bases from V and 0 from J, leaving 11 bases between them. Germline V gene lookup returns CDR1 SGHTS and CDR2 YDEGEE. This CDR3 contains 15 residues. The DNA for the CDR3 is TGTGCCAGCAGCTTAGGGGCAGGGCTGAACACTGAAGCTTTCTTT. Encoded protein: CASSLGAGLNTEAFF.

This chain links TRBV10-3 with TRBJ2-3, with a tentative D call TRBD2 (5 bases). Germline V lookup: CDR1 ENHRY, CDR2 SYGVKD. The CDR3 extends over 16 amino acids. The V and J ends lost 0 bases and 4 bases respectively, with 14 bases between them. The CDR3, as DNA: TGTGCCATCAGTGAGTCGGTACATCTAGCCCCAGATACGCAGTATTTT. Protein sequence: CAISESVHLAPDTQYF.

CDR3 bases: TGTGCTAGTGGTTCACAGGGGGTTGGGACCCAGTACTTC. This translates into CASGSQGVGTQYF. V and J are TRBV12-5 and TRBJ2-5; TRBD1 agrees at 8 bases. The V segment lost 4 bases and the J segment 7 bases; nucleotides outside the gene matches: 5. The CDR3 spans 13 residues. The germline gives CDR1 LGHNT, CDR2 FRNRAP.

The gene calls are TRBV5-1 and TRBJ2-7, with 10 bases aligning to TRBD1. Germline loops: CDR1 SGHRS, CDR2 YFSETQ. J was trimmed by 4 bases and V by 4 bases; bases with no gene match: 8. The CDR3 has 15 residues. CDR3 sequence reads: CASSPHWDRGYEQYF. CDR3 sequence (DNA): TGCGCCAGCAGCCCGCACTGGGACAGGGGTTACGAGCAGTACTTC.

The J gene is TRBJ2-3, the V gene TRBV11-2, with TRBD2 as a possible D gene (5 bases). CDR1 SGHAT and CDR2 FQNNGV come from the germline V gene. The V end lost 3 bases, the J end lost 2 bases, and 9 bases lay between the germline ends. CDR3 size: 14 residues. The CDR3 loop reads CASSFGLATDTQYF. The CDR3, as DNA: TGTGCCAGCAGCTTCGGGCTAGCCACAGATACGCAGTATTTT.

The rearrangement joins TRBV10-3 to TRBJ1-2; 10 positions agree with TRBD1. The CDR3 is 14 residues long. V shed 4 bases and J 3 bases; nucleotides not matched to a gene: 2. Germline loops: CDR1 ENHRY, CDR2 SYGVKD. The CDR3 loop is CAISGGQGYYGYTF. CDR3 nucleotide sequence: TGTGCCATCAGTGGGGGACAGGGGTACTATGGCTACACCTTC.

This chain joins TRBV11-2 and TRBJ2-1; unclear D gene. Trimming pared 4 bases from V and 0 bases from J, leaving 7 bases between. CDR3 length: 14 amino acids. In germline, CDR1 is SGHAT, CDR2 FQNNGV. The CDR3 is CASSSLLSYNEQFF. The CDR3 DNA follows: TGTGCCAGCAGCTCCCTCCTCTCCTACAATGAGCAGTTCTTC.

This clone has just a few counts. The genes are TRBV6-5 and TRBJ2-7; D is uncertain. CDR1 is MNHEY, CDR2 SVGAGI, per germline. The length of the CDR3 is 13 residues. Trimming removed 0 bases at V and 3 bases at J, with 6 bases between. CDR3 amino acids: CASSYSPSYEQYF. The CDR3 nucleotides are TGTGCCAGCAGTTACTCGCCCAGCTACGAGCAGTACTTC.

This chain connects TRBV5-1 to TRBJ1-1, with 10 nucleotides matching TRBD1. The germline V gene has CDR1 SGHRS and CDR2 YFSETQ. The CDR3 contains 14 residues. J gave up 6 bases and V 3 bases, and 5 bases lay outside the gene matches. For the CDR3, the DNA is TGCGCCAGCAGCTCCGACAGGGGGCTATCTGAAGCTTTCTTT. Translation gives CASSSDRGLSEAFF. The full variable domain, its missing parts supplied by reference TRBV5-1 and TRBJ1-1, is KAGVTQTPRYLIKTRGQQVTLSCSPISGHRSVSWYQQTPGQGLQFLFEYFSETQRNKGNFPGRFSGRQFSNSRSEMNVSTLELGDSALYLCASSSDRGLSEAFFGQGTRLTVV.

The CDR3 loop reads CASSLLRLGQHNQPQHF. DNA of the CDR3: TGTGCCAGCAGTTTATTAAGGCTAGGACAGCATAATCAGCCCCAGCATTTT. The rearrangement joins TRBV28 to TRBJ1-5, with D tentatively TRBD1 (6 bases). Trimming took off 1 base at V and 4 bases at J, with 17 bases between the two ends. The CDR3 is 17 amino acids. Germline V CDR1 and CDR2: MDHEN, SYDVKM.

The CDR3 sequence: CASSIYGTEETQYF. The CDR3 DNA follows: TGTGCCAGTAGTATTTACGGGACAGAAGAGACCCAGTACTTC. V usage is TRBV19 and J usage is TRBJ2-5; 7 nucleotides agree with TRBD1. The germline V gene has CDR1 LNHDA and CDR2 SQIVND (reference sequence). The CDR3 extends over 14 amino acids. The trim removed 3 bases at V and 3 bases at J, leaving 4 bases unmatched.